This TCR beta chain was documented in a study of blood T cell repertoires in COVID-19. At the level of the study: Samples taken during acute and convalescent COVID-19 were collected in the United States, Italy and Spain. PBMCs, B-cell-depleted T cells, or T cells were the source of the cDNA or gDNA that made up the material.

Sequencing was performed with immunoSEQ multiplex PCR; in TCRdb, only in-frame clones are kept and a portion is missing. The sample records 97,000 or so clones, 78% being singletons. CDR1 and CDR2 from the germline V gene are SQVTM and ANQGSEA. The CDR3 length is 14 residues. The junction had 4 bases not matched to a gene; V was cut back by 4 bases and J by 1 base. The sequenced material came from peripheral blood. This receptor was obtained from a man between 60 and 75 years old with active or convalescent COVID-19. The genes are TRBV29-1 and TRBJ2-1, with TRBD2 matching 7 bases. CDR3 loop: CSVGGRASYNEQFF. CDR3 bases: TGCAGCGTTGGGGGGAGGGCATCCTACAATGAGCAGTTCTTC.